The entry below describes one T cell receptor (beta chain). The source of the sample is a study of T cell changes during pregnancy in multiple sclerosis. Using immunoSEQ multiplex PCR, the repertoire was profiled, and TCRdb retains in-frame clones only, with some absent. The repertoire holds about 75,000 clones, with about 94% as singletons. Here the sequenced sample was CD4+ T cells from peripheral blood mononuclear cells, taken after pregnancy. This TCR was recovered from a female donor with multiple sclerosis, enrolled in a pregnancy study.

This CDR3 is CASSEWEGSSYNEQFF. CDR3 sequence (DNA): TGTGCCAGCAGTGAATGGGAGGGGAGCTCCTACAATGAGCAGTTCTTC. The chain uses TRBV6-1 and TRBJ2-1; TRBD2 aligns across 7 bases. CDR3 length: 16 residues. The V gene's germline CDR1 is MNHNS and CDR2 SASEGT. The trim removed 2 bases at V and 0 bases at J, leaving 4 bases unmatched.